This TCR beta chain was retrieved from a study of OX40 agonist ivuxolimab in advanced cancers. Study overall: Patients enrolled in dose escalation were diagnosed with hepatocellular carcinoma, melanoma, renal cell or head and neck cancer. Whole-study results and caveats: Averaging showed that CD8+ T cells had more expanded clones than CD4+ did.

V lost 4 bases to trimming and J lost 6 bases, with 13 bases between them. This CDR3 has 13 amino acids. Germline V gene sequence: CDR1 SGDLS, CDR2 YYNGEE. The data were produced by immunoSEQ multiplex PCR, yet TCRdb's version contains in-frame clones alone and is incomplete. Seen here are more than 60,000 clones, about 83% observed once, and the top ten hold around 30%. With respect to this clone: Its antigen remains unidentified.

Blood sampling was done at baseline, cycle 4 day 1, and cycle 7 day 1. This chain links TRBV9 with TRBJ1-2; possibly TRBD1 for D (5 bases). The receptor was isolated from an adult with an advanced solid tumor such as melanoma, head and neck, liver or kidney cancer. The source was CD4+ or CD8+ T cells sorted from blood, collected in a trial of the OX40 agonist ivuxolimab. The CDR3 region is CASSQGPANGYTF. CDR3 coding DNA: TGTGCCAGCAGCCAGGGACCGGCGAATGGCTACACCTTC.